Below, 26 T cell receptor beta chains from the same sample are listed, as sequenced in a study of beta chain features in type 1 diabetes (dated by TCRdb to the late 2010s). The method was the immunoSEQ multiplex PCR assay. The entire isolated RNA was reverse transcribed using the High Capacity cDNA Reverse Transcription Kit, and thus expressed TCRB transcripts were sequenced. TCRdb took over this immuneACCESS table, retaining in-frame rearrangements with V and J assigned. Such tables are incomplete; in checked studies, under half of the missing clones stem from an unresolved V gene, and the remainder is unexplained. Across this sample there are roughly 250,000 clones, with over 20% seen only once. The ten top clones hold around 0.029% of the sample. For these TCRs, the target antigens are not known. Study-wide conclusions, independent of this receptor: In all four CD4+ subsets, TCRB CDR3 length was moderately but significantly shorter in type 1 diabetes patients.

Sequenced: naive CD4+ T cells from blood. The cell subset or site label corresponds to: true naive CD4+ T cells. Receptor source: a woman aged 40-49 years with type 1 diabetes.

As DNA, the CDR3 is TGTGCCAGCAGCGCCGGGACAGCCCATGGCTACACCTTC. Translated, it gives CASSAGTAHGYTF. The genes are TRBV9 and TRBJ1-2; 7 bases are a match to TRBD1. Looked up from germline, CDR1 is SGDLS and CDR2 is YYNGEE. V shed 3 bases, J shed 6 bases, and the junction held 5 bases outside the gene matches. This CDR3 is 13 amino acids long.

V is TRBV7-9 and J is TRBJ2-3; TRBD2 matches at 12 bases. The junction had 1 base not matched to a gene; V was cut back by 6 bases and J by 6 bases. Looked up from germline, CDR1 is SEHNR and CDR2 is FQNEAQ (reference sequence). The CDR3 extends over 13 amino acids. This chain's CDR3 is CASRGTSGDTQYF. DNA of the CDR3: TGTGCCAGCAGGGGGACTAGCGGGGATACGCAGTATTTT.

This clone was detected only a few times. The chain has TRBV9 and TRBJ2-3; TRBD2 aligns across 11 bases. V gave up 4 bases and J gave up 6 bases; unmatched junction bases: 13. Per the germline V gene, CDR1 is SGDLS and CDR2 is YYNGEE. This CDR3 contains 17 residues. DNA for the CDR3: TGTGCCAGCAGCACGAGAGGAGGTAGCGGGGGGGCCGATACGCAGTATTTT. It specifies CASSTRGGSGGADTQYF.

This sequence joins TRBV5-1 and TRBJ2-5, with D possibly being TRBD2 (6 bases). The V gene's germline CDR1 is SGHRS and CDR2 YFSETQ. This CDR3 comprises 13 residues. V was shortened by 7 bases and J by 4 bases, with 14 bases between the two germline ends. In DNA, the CDR3 is TGCGCCAGCTGGAGCGGGCTCGGAGAGACCCAGTACTTC. Its translation: CASWSGLGETQYF. The entire variable domain, with the rest obtained from reference TRBV5-1 and TRBJ2-5, is as follows: KAGVTQTPRYLIKTRGQQVTLSCSPISGHRSVSWYQQTPGQGLQFLFEYFSETQRNKGNFPGRFSGRQFSNSRSEMNVSTLELGDSALYLCASWSGLGETQYFGPGTRLLVL.

This clone has just one count. The chain carries TRBV5-6 and TRBJ2-1; D remains ambiguous. Germline loops: CDR1 SGHDT, CDR2 YYEEEE. This CDR3 is 12 amino acids long. Trimming stripped 4 bases from V and 6 bases from J, with 8 bases between. DNA of the CDR3: TGTGCCAGCAGCCCAGGTAGCAATGAGCAGTTCTTC. Encoded protein: CASSPGSNEQFF.

The chain joins TRBV19 to TRBJ2-1; no definite D call. CDR1 is LNHDA, CDR2 SQIVND, per germline (reference sequence). This CDR3 is 15 amino acids long. Trimming left V 2 bases short and J 8 bases short, with 16 bases between. CDR3: CASSIRQTPDDEQFF. The CDR3 coding sequence is TGTGCCAGTAGTATACGTCAGACTCCAGACGATGAGCAGTTCTTC.

The chain carries TRBV29-1 and TRBJ2-6, with unresolved D. There are 14 residues in the CDR3. CDR1 SQVTM and CDR2 ANQGSEA come from the germline V gene. The V end was cut by 6 bases, the J end by 0 bases, with 9 bases between. CDR3 protein: CSVRSGSGANVLTF. The CDR3 DNA is TGCAGCGTCCGCTCAGGCTCTGGGGCCAACGTCCTGACTTTC.

The gene calls are TRBV18 and TRBJ1-1; a possible D gene is TRBD1 (6 bases). With 3 bases removed from V and 11 bases from J, the gap between germline ends came to 16 bases. The germline V gene encodes CDR1 KGHSH and CDR2 LQKENI. The CDR3 extends over 13 amino acids. CDR3 nucleotides: TGTGCCAGCTCACCGACTTACAGGGACGAGGCTTTCTTT. Amino acid sequence: CASSPTYRDEAFF.

The CDR3 DNA is TGTGCCAGCAGTCCCCGGCGCGGGCGGGGGGGAGGAGAGCAGTTCTTC. Its protein is CASSPRRGRGGGEQFF. The rearrangement uses TRBV7-2 and TRBJ2-1; TRBD2 agrees at 9 bases. CDR1 SGHTA and CDR2 FQGNSA come from the germline V gene. The CDR3 consists of 16 residues. Trimming took 6 bases from V and 10 from J; bases not matched to a gene: 16.

The J gene is TRBJ2-5, the V gene TRBV6-1; D gene ambiguous. V lost 6 bases to trimming and J lost 0 bases, with 5 bases between them. This CDR3 has 12 amino acids. Germline V gene data show CDR1 as MNHNS and CDR2 as SASEGT. CDR3 sequence: CASSRDQETQYF. The CDR3 bases are TGTGCCAGCAGCCGGGACCAAGAGACCCAGTACTTC.

In its sample, this clone was seen a few times. V usage is TRBV29-1 and J usage is TRBJ2-3; D may be TRBD2 (6 bases). Germline CDR1 reads SQVTM; CDR2 reads ANQGSEA. V lost 0 bases and J lost 5, with 18 bases in between. CDR3 length equals 16 residues. The CDR3 protein is CSVEDMRGGMVDTQYF. CDR3 bases: TGCAGCGTTGAAGATATGCGGGGAGGTATGGTAGATACGCAGTATTTT.

This clone was seen more than once but under ten times. The V call is TRBV19, the J call TRBJ1-1; D call uncertain. CDR1 LNHDA and CDR2 SQIVND come from the germline V gene (reference sequence). The V gene lost 5 bases and the J gene lost 5 bases, with 6 bases spanning the gap. The CDR3 spans 11 residues. CDR3 bases: TGTGCCAGTAGTCGAGGGACTGAAGCTTTCTTT. As protein: CASSRGTEAFF.

The rearrangement uses TRBV29-1 and TRBJ2-7; TRBD2 agrees at 10 bases. CDR3 length: 13 amino acids. Germline V gene data show CDR1 as SQVTM and CDR2 as ANQGSEA. The ends lost 4 bases at V and 4 bases at J; junction bases unmatched: 4. CDR3: CSVASGGLYEQYF. The CDR3 region has the DNA TGCAGCGTTGCTAGCGGGGGTTTATACGAGCAGTACTTC.

A few counts support this clone. V is TRBV4-3 and J is TRBJ2-6, with D possibly matching TRBD1 (5 bases). CDR1 is LGHNA, CDR2 YSLEER, per germline. This CDR3 region has 16 residues. With 4 bases removed from V and 2 bases from J, the gap between germline ends came to 12 bases. The CDR3: CASSRGRVAGANVLTF. DNA for the CDR3: TGCGCCAGCAGCCGTGGCAGGGTAGCTGGGGCCAACGTCCTGACTTTC.

In its sample, this clone was seen a few times. The genes are TRBV13 and TRBJ2-7, with unresolved D. V lost 5 bases and J 5 bases, leaving 7 bases between the germline ends. The CDR3 consists of 11 residues. The V gene's germline CDR1 is PRHDT and CDR2 FYEKMQ (reference sequence). In DNA form, the CDR3 reads TGTGCCAGCAGCCGAGAGGACGAGCAGTACTTC. Translation gives CASSREDEQYF.

This clone was found a few times. The chain carries TRBV9 and TRBJ2-1, with 14 bases fitting TRBD2. CDR1 and CDR2 (germline): SGDLS, YYNGEE. This CDR3 is 14 amino acids long. The J segment lost 8 bases and the V segment lost 3 bases, leaving 1 base of the junction unmatched. CDR3 DNA: TGTGCCAGCAGCGGGACTAGCGGGAGGTATGAGCAGTTCTTC. This codes for CASSGTSGRYEQFF.

This clone showed up just a few times. This chain links TRBV29-1 with TRBJ1-3; the D is unclear. The V and J ends lost 4 bases and 3 bases respectively, with 10 bases between them. The CDR3 extends over 13 amino acids. Germline V gives CDR1 SQVTM, CDR2 ANQGSEA. The DNA for the CDR3 is TGCAGCGTTGTAGGCAGGATTGGAAACACCATATATTTT. Protein sequence: CSVVGRIGNTIYF. Combining the CDR3 with reference TRBV29-1 and TRBJ1-3 gives the whole variable domain SAVISQKPSRDICQRGTSLTIQCQVDSQVTMMFWYRQQPGQSLTLIATANQGSEATYESGFVIDKFPISRPNLTFSTLTVSNMSPEDSSIYLCSVVGRIGNTIYFGEGSWLTVV.

This clone turned up a few times. The chain joins TRBV20-1 to TRBJ1-1; no reliable D call. Trimming pared 3 bases from V and 3 bases from J, leaving 5 bases between. The CDR3 runs to 11 residues. CDR1 and CDR2 (germline): DFQATT, SNEGSKA (reference sequence). The CDR3 DNA is TGCAGTGCTAGGCCAGACACTGAAGCTTTCTTT. Its protein is CSARPDTEAFF.

The chain joins TRBV7-2 to TRBJ2-3; D is uncertain. Germline values: CDR1 SGHTA, CDR2 FQGNSA. This CDR3 region has 13 residues. Between the trimmed V and J ends, which lost 5 bases and 1 base, there was a span of 7 bases. Here the CDR3 DNA reads TGTGCCAGCAGCCCCCCCGGCACAGATACGCAGTATTTT. Translated, it gives CASSPPGTDTQYF.

The chain is built from TRBV7-2 and TRBJ2-2; 8 nucleotides align to TRBD2. The ends lost 1 base at V and 6 bases at J; junction bases unmatched: 7. Germline lookup yields CDR1 SGHTA and CDR2 FQGNSA. This CDR3 spans 16 amino acids. CDR3 region: CASSLGKAGVAGELFF. CDR3 sequence (DNA): TGTGCCAGCAGCTTAGGCAAAGCGGGAGTTGCCGGGGAGCTGTTTTTT.

The chain is built from TRBV7-3 and TRBJ2-5; D gene unclear. CDR1 and CDR2 from the germline V gene are SGHTA and FQGTGA. Trimming cost V 5 bases and J 2 bases, with 12 bases left between them. The CDR3 contains 14 residues. The CDR3 protein is CASSLGPAQETQYF. CDR3 coding DNA: TGTGCCAGCAGCCTGGGCCCGGCTCAAGAGACCCAGTACTTC.

This clone was counted between two and nine times. The J gene is TRBJ1-1, the V gene TRBV9; 9 bases line up with TRBD1. The CDR3 contains 14 residues. Germline loops: CDR1 SGDLS, CDR2 YYNGEE. Trimming at V came to 3 bases and at J to 3 bases, leaving 3 bases not matched to a gene. CDR3 coding DNA: TGTGCCAGCAGCGGGACAGGGGTGGACACTGAAGCTTTCTTT. It yields the protein CASSGTGVDTEAFF.

The chain links TRBV14 to TRBJ2-7, with D possibly being TRBD1 (6 bases). The CDR3 runs to 13 residues. Trimming cost V 3 bases and J 6 bases, with 12 bases left between them. Germline V gives CDR1 SGHDN, CDR2 FVKESK. The CDR3 region is CASSHATRGEQYF. Written as DNA, the CDR3 is TGTGCCAGCAGCCATGCAACCAGGGGCGAGCAGTACTTC.

This clone came up a few times. The chain carries TRBV5-6 and TRBJ1-1, with a possible D match to TRBD1 (5 bases). Germline assignment: CDR1 SGHDT and CDR2 YYEEEE. The V and J ends lost 6 bases and 0 bases respectively, with 9 bases between them. This CDR3 contains 13 residues. The CDR3 protein is CASNRQLNTEAFF. The CDR3 bases are TGTGCCAGCAACCGACAGCTGAACACTGAAGCTTTCTTT.

The chain uses TRBV28 and TRBJ2-1; 8 nucleotides match TRBD2. Germline lookup yields CDR1 MDHEN and CDR2 SYDVKM. The J segment lost 7 bases and the V segment lost 8 bases, leaving 16 bases of the junction unmatched. The CDR3 totals 16 residues. DNA of the CDR3: TGTGCCAGCGCTAGCCCCGGAGCGGGAGAACTTAATGAGCAGTTCTTC. Its protein product is CASASPGAGELNEQFF.

This chain joins TRBV11-2 and TRBJ1-6, with TRBD1 as a possible D gene (6 bases). The germline V gene encodes CDR1 SGHAT and CDR2 FQNNGV. This CDR3 is 13 amino acids long. Trimming removed 5 bases at V and 14 bases at J, with 16 bases between. This chain's CDR3 is CASSDRSQDTLHF. For the CDR3, the DNA is TGTGCCAGCAGCGACAGGTCCCAGGACACCCTCCACTTT. Full variable domain (outside the CDR3, taken from reference TRBV11-2 and TRBJ1-6): EAGVAQSPRYKIIEKRQSVAFWCNPISGHATLYWYQQILGQGPKLLIQFQNNGVVDDSQLPKDRFSAERLKGVDSTLKIQPAKLEDSAVYLCASSDRSQDTLHFGNGTRLTVT.